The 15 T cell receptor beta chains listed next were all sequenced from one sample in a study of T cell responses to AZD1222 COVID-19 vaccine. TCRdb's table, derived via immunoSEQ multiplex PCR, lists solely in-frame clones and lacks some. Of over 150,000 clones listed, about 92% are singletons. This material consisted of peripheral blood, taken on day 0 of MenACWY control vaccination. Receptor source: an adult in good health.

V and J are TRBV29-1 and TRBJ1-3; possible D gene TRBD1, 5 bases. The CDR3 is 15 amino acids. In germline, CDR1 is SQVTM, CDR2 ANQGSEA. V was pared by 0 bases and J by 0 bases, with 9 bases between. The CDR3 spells CSVEDRGSSGNTIYF. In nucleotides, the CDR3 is TGCAGCGTTGAAGATCGGGGGAGCTCTGGAAACACCATATATTTT.

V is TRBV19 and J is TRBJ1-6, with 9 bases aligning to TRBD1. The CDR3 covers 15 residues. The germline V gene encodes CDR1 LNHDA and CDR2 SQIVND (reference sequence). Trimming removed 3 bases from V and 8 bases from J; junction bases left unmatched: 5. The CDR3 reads CASSMGGQGYSPLHF. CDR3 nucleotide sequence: TGTGCCAGTAGTATGGGGGGACAGGGTTATTCACCCCTCCACTTT.

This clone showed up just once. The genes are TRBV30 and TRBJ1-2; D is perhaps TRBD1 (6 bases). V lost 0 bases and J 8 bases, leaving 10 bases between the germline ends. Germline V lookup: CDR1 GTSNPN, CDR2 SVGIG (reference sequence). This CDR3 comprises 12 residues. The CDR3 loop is CAWSVTGPGYTF. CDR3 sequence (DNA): TGTGCCTGGAGTGTAACAGGGCCCGGCTACACCTTC.

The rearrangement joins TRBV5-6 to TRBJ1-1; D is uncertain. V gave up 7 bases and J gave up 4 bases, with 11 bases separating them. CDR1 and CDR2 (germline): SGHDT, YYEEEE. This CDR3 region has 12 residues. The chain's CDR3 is CASSAARTEAFF. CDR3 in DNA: TGTGCCAGCTCAGCGGCCCGCACTGAAGCTTTCTTT.

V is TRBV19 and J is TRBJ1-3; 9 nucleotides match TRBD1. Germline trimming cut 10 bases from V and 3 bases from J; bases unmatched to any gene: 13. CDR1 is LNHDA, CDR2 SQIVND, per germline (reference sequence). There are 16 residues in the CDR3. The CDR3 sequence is CATRQGGGGHGNTIYF. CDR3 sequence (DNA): TGTGCCACCCGACAGGGGGGCGGTGGGCATGGAAACACCATATATTTT.

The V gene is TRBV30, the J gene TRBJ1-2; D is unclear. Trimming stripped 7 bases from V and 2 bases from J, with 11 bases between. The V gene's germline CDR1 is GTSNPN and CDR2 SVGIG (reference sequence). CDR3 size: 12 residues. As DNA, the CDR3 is TGTGCCTCCGAGGGTAGGAACTATGGCTACACCTTC. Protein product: CASEGRNYGYTF.

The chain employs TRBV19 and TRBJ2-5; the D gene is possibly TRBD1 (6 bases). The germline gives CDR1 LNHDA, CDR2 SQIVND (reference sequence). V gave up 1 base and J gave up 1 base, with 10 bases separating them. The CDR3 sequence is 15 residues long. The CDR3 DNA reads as TGTGCCAGTAGTATAGTCGGGACACTCCAAGAGACCCAGTACTTC. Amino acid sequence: CASSIVGTLQETQYF.

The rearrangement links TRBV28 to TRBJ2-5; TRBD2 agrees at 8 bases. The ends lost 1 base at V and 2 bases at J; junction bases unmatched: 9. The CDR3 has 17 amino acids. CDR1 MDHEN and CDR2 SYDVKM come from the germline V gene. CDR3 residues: CASSLLTTSGDQETQYF. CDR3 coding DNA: TGTGCCAGCAGTTTATTAACAACTAGCGGAGATCAAGAGACCCAGTACTTC. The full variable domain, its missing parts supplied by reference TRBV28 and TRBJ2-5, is DVKVTQSSRYLVKRTGEKVFLECVQDMDHENMFWYRQDPGLGLRLIYFSYDVKMKEKGDIPEGYSVSREKKERFSLILESASTNQTSMYLCASSLLTTSGDQETQYFGPGTRLLVL.

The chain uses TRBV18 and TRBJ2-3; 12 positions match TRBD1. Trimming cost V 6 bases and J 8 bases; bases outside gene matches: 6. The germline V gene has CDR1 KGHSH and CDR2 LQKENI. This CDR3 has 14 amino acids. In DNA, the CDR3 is TGTGCCAGCTCCGGGACAGGGGGCAAGGGTACGCAGTATTTT. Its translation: CASSGTGGKGTQYF.

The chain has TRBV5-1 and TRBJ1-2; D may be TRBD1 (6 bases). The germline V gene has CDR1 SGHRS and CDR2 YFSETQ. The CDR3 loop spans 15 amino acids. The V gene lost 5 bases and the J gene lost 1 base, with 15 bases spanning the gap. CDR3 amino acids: CASRTGPADNYGYTF. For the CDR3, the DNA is TGCGCCAGCAGGACAGGCCCCGCGGATAACTATGGCTACACCTTC.

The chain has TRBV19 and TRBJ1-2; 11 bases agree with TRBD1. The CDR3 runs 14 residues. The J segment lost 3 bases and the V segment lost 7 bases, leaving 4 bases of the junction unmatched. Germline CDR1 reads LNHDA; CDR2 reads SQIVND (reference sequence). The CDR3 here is CASTRTGGDYGYTF. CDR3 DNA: TGTGCCAGTACCAGGACAGGGGGCGACTATGGCTACACCTTC.

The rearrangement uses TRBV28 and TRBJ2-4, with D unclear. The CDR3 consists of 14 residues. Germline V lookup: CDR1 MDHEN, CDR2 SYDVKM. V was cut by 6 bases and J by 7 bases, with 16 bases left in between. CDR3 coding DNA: TGTGCCAGCAGCCTAATTTCCGGCCGGAACATTCAGTACTTC. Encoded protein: CASSLISGRNIQYF.

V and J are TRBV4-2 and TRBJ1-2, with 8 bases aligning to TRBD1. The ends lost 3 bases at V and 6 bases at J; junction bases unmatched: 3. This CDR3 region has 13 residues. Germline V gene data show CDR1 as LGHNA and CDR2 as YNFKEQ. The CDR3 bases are TGTGCCAGCAGCCATCAGGGGGCGGATGGCTACACCTTC. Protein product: CASSHQGADGYTF.

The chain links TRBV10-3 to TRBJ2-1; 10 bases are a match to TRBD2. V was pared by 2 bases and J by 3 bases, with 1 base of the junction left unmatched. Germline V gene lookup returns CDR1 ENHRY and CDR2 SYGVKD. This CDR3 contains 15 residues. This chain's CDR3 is CAISEGLADYNEQFF. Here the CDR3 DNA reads TGTGCCATCAGTGAGGGACTAGCGGACTACAATGAGCAGTTCTTC.

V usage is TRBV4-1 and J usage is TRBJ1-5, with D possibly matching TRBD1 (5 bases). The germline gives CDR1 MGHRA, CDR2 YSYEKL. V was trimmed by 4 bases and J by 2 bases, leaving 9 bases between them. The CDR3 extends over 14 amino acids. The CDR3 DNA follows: TGCGCCAGCAGCCTGGGGCCAGGCAATCAGCCCCAGCATTTT. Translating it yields CASSLGPGNQPQHF.